This T cell receptor (beta chain) was captured by sequencing in a study of T cells in Graves' hyperthyroidism and ophthalmopathy. Looking at the study overall: Any treatment followed the collection of peripheral blood at initial diagnosis.

The sample holds many counts of this clonotype. Regions amplified from RNA transcripts were the TCR beta CDR3 regions. A set of HTBI primers served as the primers for a first-round RT-PCR of the TCR CDR3. MiXCR, applied by TCRdb to the multiplex PCR reads, yields one record per CDR3 protein. The table includes 500,000 or so distinct CDR3 sequences, roughly 15% detected once. The V gene lost 1 base and the J gene lost 2 bases, with 8 bases spanning the gap. The CDR3 consists of 14 residues. Germline CDR1 LGHNA, CDR2 YSLEER. This sequence joins TRBV4-3 and TRBJ1-2; D gene unclear. The sequence came from a woman aged 18-29 years with Graves' ophthalmopathy. The sample taken for sequencing was blood. The CDR3 sequence is CASSQGGGNYGYTF. Written as DNA, the CDR3 is TGCGCCAGCAGCCAAGGGGGAGGGAACTATGGCTACACCTTC.